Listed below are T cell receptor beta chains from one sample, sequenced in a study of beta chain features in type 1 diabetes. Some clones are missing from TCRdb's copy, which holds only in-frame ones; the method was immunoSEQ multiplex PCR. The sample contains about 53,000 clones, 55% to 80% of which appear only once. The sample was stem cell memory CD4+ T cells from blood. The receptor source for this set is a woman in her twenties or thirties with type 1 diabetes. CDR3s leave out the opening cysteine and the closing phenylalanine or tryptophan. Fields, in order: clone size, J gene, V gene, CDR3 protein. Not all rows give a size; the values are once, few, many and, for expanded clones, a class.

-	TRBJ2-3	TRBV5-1	ASSKDGTADTQY
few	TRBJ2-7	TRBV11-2	ASSPSLSYEQY
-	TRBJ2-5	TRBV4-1	ASSLRTSGRGETQY
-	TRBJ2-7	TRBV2	ASRRDREREQY
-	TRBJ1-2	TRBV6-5	ASSPEEGAPHGYT
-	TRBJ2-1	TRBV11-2	ASSPLAGGPPDEQF
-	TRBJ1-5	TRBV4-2	ASSQGQGPDNNQPQH
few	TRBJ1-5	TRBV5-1	ASSYGQGDQPQH
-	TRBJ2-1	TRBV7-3	ASSSGGTPSGNEQF
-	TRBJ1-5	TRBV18	ASSPPNQGARNQPQH
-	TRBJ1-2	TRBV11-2	ASSLEGTPNYGYT
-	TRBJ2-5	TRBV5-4	ASSFGGQETQY
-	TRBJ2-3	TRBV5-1	ASSLAVEAVTDTQY
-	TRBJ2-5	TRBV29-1	SVHGGLGTQY
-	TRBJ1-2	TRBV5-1	ASSSMGQNYGYT
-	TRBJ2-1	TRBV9	ASSVGTSGRGGFYNEQF
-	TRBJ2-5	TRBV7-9	ASSSEPGETQY
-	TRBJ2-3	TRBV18	ASSPAGGPADTQY
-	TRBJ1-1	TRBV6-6	ASSSLDRDNTEAF
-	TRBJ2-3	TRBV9	ASSGDLTDTQY
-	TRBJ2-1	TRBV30	AWSGGGGTSGNYNEQF